This is a list of T cell receptor beta chains from one sample in a study of spatial heterogeneity in lung cancer. One entry per CDR3 protein, called by TCRdb with MiXCR from the 5' RACE reads. In the table there are 6,400 or so distinct CDR3 sequences, approximately 20% of which are singletons. The input for sequencing was normal lung tissue next to the tumor, taken at surgery. The receptors were sampled from a male donor with early-stage non-small cell lung cancer. CDR3s include the opening cysteine and the closing phenylalanine or tryptophan. D genes are given only for firm matches. Expanded clones get a size class; other rows say once, few or many, or leave the size out.

D gene,J gene,V gene,clone size,CDR3 DNA,CDR3 protein
.,TRBJ2-1,TRBV28,medium-sized,TGTGCCAGCAGTTTAACGTTCGGACCCCAGTTCTTC,CASSLTFGPQFF
.,TRBJ2-1,TRBV19,.,TGTGCCAGTAGTACTCCCCTGGGCTCCTACAATGAGCAGTTCTTC,CASSTPLGSYNEQFF
.,TRBJ2-1,TRBV19,few,TGTGCCAGTAGTATCCGGGAGAATGAGCAGTTCTTC,CASSIRENEQFF
.,TRBJ2-2,TRBV30,medium-sized,TGTGCCTGGAGGGCCGCGGACTCAAAAACTAGGGAGCTGTTTTTT,CAWRAADSKTRELFF
TRBD2,TRBJ2-1,TRBV15,.,TGTGCCACCAGCAGAGGCCTAGCGGGAGGTCTCGAGCAGTTCTTC,CATSRGLAGGLEQFF
TRBD2,TRBJ2-1,TRBV12-3/TRBV12-4,few,TGTGCCAGCAGTTTTACTAGCGGGGTTAATGAGCAGTTCTTC,CASSFTSGVNEQFF
.,TRBJ2-5,TRBV7-2,.,TGTGCCAGCAGCTTAGGTGGGTGGACAGTCAACCAAGAGACCCAGTACTTC,CASSLGGWTVNQETQYF
.,TRBJ1-2,TRBV2,.,TGTGCCAGCAGTGAAGTAGGCCTGAGCGGCTACACCTTC,CASSEVGLSGYTF
TRBD2,TRBJ2-1,TRBV5-6,.,TGTGCCAGCAGCCTCCGGGGGACTAGCGGGATAAATGAGCAGTTCTTC,CASSLRGTSGINEQFF
.,TRBJ1-1,TRBV18,few,TGTGCCAGCTCAACAGGGCAGAACACTGAAGCTTTCTTT,CASSTGQNTEAFF
.,TRBJ2-3,TRBV25-1,medium-sized,TGTGCCAGCAGCCCCGTACGGGCAGGGCGAACAGATACGCAGTATTTT,CASSPVRAGRTDTQYF